These T cell receptor beta chains were read from a single sample in a study of blood T cell repertoires in COVID-19. The data were produced by immunoSEQ multiplex PCR, yet TCRdb's version contains in-frame clones alone and is incomplete. Among approximately 230,000 clones, around 89% were seen once, and the ten largest hold over 4%. The sequenced sample was PBMCs or T cells enriched from blood (not recorded which). Receptors originate from a woman aged 25 to 39 who had recovered from COVID-19. Both conserved end residues are part of each CDR3. Expanded clones are given a class, and other clones once, few, many or no size at all.

V | size | CDR3
TRBV6-5 | - | CASSSVPYGYTF
TRBV18 | - | CASSPARGDTGELFF
TRBV6-2/TRBV6-3 | - | CASSSSTSGRRNEQFF
TRBV30 | - | CAWSADRGSYEQYF
TRBV10-3 | - | CAISEGRLAGGFTDTQYF
TRBV14 | - | CASSQDRGQPQHF
TRBV7-2 | - | CASSLEATGQGSGELFF
TRBV30 | - | CAWSSRRDTTNYGYTF
TRBV4-1 | - | CASSRHADRGRVNTEAFF
TRBV28 | - | CASRTQERPQHF
TRBV21-1 | - | CASSNRGREQYF
TRBV5-1 | few | CASSLDPAGGSTGELFF
TRBV9 | - | CASSPPAGSSTDTQYF
TRBV28 | - | CATSTGGYTEAFF
TRBV3-1/TRBV3-2 | few | CASSQEGGPGRNSPLHF
TRBV28 | - | CASSLSPVAQGDYGYTF
TRBV28 | - | CASSLQAGGANTQYF
TRBV19 | - | CASNPLDRGNQPQHF
TRBV10-3 | - | CAIKRGLAGVSSGEQYF
TRBV3-1/TRBV3-2 | - | CASSHSGLPGRGYEQYF
TRBV13 | - | CASSPQMEENTEAFF
TRBV7-9 | - | CASSLVSGTSDEQFF
TRBV29-1 | once | CSVEGVYGYTF
TRBV27 | once | CASSSSSGLQETQYF
TRBV6-2/TRBV6-3 | - | CASSYFRELQETQYF
TRBV19 | - | CASSITGRNTEAFF
TRBV29-1 | - | CMGGQAANTEAFF
TRBV3-1/TRBV3-2 | - | CASSRAIGVLIGEQYF
TRBV7-2 | - | CASRPAGANEQFF
TRBV4-1 | - | CASSQGTVHNYGYTF
TRBV20-1 | few | CSAPAGPSQVF
TRBV27 | - | CASSFGTSGTYEQYF
TRBV28 | - | CASRFRRGATGLHYGYTF
TRBV11-2 | - | CASSSSQGGPYNEQFF
TRBV30 | - | CAWSVPQQATYEQYF
TRBV4-3 | - | CASSPQAAGTGNTIYF
TRBV14 | - | CASSGQRYGYTF
TRBV7-2 | once | CASSPPTSLLQYF
TRBV27 | - | CASSGSGNTIYF
TRBV5-1 | - | CASSQTGSNEKLFF
TRBV15 | - | CATSGKGLANSEQFF
TRBV30 | few | CAWSVRGDGGYTF
TRBV4-3 | - | CASSQDMGQYNEQFF
TRBV27 | - | CASSDTLGQGPYGYTF
TRBV20-1 | - | CSASSRPGYTF
TRBV10-1 | - | CASIYRAKNSYEQYF
TRBV7-2 | - | CASSSSVAQAFF
TRBV19 | few | CASSRGDRGSEAFF
TRBV25-1 | - | CASSAGTEAFF
TRBV9 | - | CASSVVGGEAFF
TRBV5-1 | few | CASSARQVRNTGELFF
TRBV18 | - | CASSPGQNNEAFF
TRBV19 | - | CASSRDSGANVLTF
TRBV7-2 | - | CASSPGGQPQHF
TRBV5-6 | - | CASSLGRGRNTEAFF
TRBV9 | - | CASSVLYAGGEQYF